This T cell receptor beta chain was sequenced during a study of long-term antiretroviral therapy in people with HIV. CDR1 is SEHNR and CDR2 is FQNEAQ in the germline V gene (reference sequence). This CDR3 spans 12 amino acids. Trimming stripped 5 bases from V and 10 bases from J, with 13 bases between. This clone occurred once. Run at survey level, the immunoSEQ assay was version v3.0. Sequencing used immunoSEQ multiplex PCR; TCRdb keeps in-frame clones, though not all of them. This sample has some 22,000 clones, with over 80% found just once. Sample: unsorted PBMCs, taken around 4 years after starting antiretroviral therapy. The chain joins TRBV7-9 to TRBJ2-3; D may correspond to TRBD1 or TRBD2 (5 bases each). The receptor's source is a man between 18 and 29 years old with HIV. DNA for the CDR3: TGTGCCAGCAGCCGTTTAGGGGAGTCGCAGTATTTT. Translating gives CASSRLGESQYF.